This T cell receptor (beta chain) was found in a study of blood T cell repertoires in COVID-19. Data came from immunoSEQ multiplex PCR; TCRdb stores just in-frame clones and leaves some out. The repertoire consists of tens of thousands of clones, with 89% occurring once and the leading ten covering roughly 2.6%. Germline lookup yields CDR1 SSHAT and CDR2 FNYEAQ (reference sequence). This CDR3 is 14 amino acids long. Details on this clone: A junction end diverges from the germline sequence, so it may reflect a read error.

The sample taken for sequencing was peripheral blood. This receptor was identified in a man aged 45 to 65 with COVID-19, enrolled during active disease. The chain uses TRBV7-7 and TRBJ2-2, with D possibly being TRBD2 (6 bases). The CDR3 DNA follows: TGTGCTAGCAGCTTAGATGCGGGGTTCGGGGAGCTGTTTTTT. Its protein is CASSLDAGFGELFF.